The 21 T cell receptor beta chains below come from one sample, sequenced in a study of PD-L1 blockade in urothelial cancer. The method was immunoSEQ multiplex PCR; TCRdb's version includes in-frame clones alone and lacks a portion of them. The sample records under 55,000 clones, under 90% being singletons. The sequenced sample was PBMCs, obtained around atezolizumab (anti-PD-L1) treatment. Receptor source: a man in his forties with urothelial cancer.

As DNA, the CDR3 is TGTGCCATCAGTGGCTTGGACAGGGTCAACGAGCAGTACTTC. It is translated as CAISGLDRVNEQYF. V gene TRBV10-3 combines with J gene TRBJ2-7; 8 bases are shared with TRBD1. The germline CDR1 and CDR2 sequences are ENHRY and SYGVKD. The V segment lost 4 bases and the J segment 5 bases; nucleotides outside the gene matches: 7. The CDR3 extends over 14 amino acids.

As regards this clone: One end of the junction is discordant with germline, which a read error may explain. V is TRBV18 and J is TRBJ2-2, with 8 nucleotides matching TRBD2. The CDR3 loop spans 16 amino acids. Germline-derived CDR1 and CDR2 are KGHSH and LQKENI. The CDR3 region has the DNA TGTGCCAGCGCACCCGGGACTAGGGTCAACACCGGGGAGCTGTTTTTT. It is translated as CASAPGTRVNTGELFF.

V gene TRBV15 combines with J gene TRBJ2-4; 9 nucleotides agree with TRBD1. Germline V lookup: CDR1 LNHNV, CDR2 YYDKDF (reference sequence). The CDR3 length is 15 residues. V lost 6 bases and J lost 9; bases outside the gene matches: 12. The CDR3 loop is CATSTDPGTGSIQYF. CDR3 sequence (DNA): TGTGCCACCAGTACCGACCCAGGGACAGGGTCCATTCAGTACTTC.

J is TRBJ2-2 and V is TRBV11-2; 13 positions agree with TRBD2. The CDR3 loop spans 19 amino acids. Germline CDR1 SGHAT, CDR2 FQNNGV. The V gene end was trimmed by 6 bases and the J gene end by 5 bases; junction bases not matched to a gene: 15. This chain's CDR3 is CASRGTRSLAGGPTGELFF. Here the CDR3 DNA reads TGTGCCAGCAGAGGAACAAGGTCACTAGCGGGAGGGCCGACCGGGGAGCTGTTTTTT.

The genes are TRBV5-1 and TRBJ2-7; 10 nucleotides agree with TRBD2. The V segment lost 1 base and the J segment 3 bases; nucleotides outside the gene matches: 10. The CDR3 is 17 residues long. Germline CDR1 is SGHRS and CDR2 is YFSETQ. The CDR3 is CASSLTPSSGGYYEQYF. CDR3 coding DNA: TGCGCCAGCAGCTTGACACCTTCTAGCGGGGGATACTACGAGCAGTACTTC.

The chain recombines TRBV5-4 with TRBJ1-1, with D maybe TRBD1 (6 bases). This CDR3 has 14 amino acids. V shed 0 bases and J shed 3 bases, with 9 bases lying between them. From germline, CDR1 is SGHNT and CDR2 YYREEE (reference sequence). The CDR3, as DNA: TGTGCCAGCAGCTTGGGGGGGGGCGACACTGAAGCTTTCTTT. Residues: CASSLGGGDTEAFF.

V gene TRBV5-1 combines with J gene TRBJ1-1; D ambiguous. The CDR3 covers 12 residues. Trimming shortened V by 2 bases and J by 4 bases, and 6 bases separated the two germline ends. Germline V gives CDR1 SGHRS, CDR2 YFSETQ. Written as DNA, the CDR3 is TGCGCCAGCAGCTTCTCGGGCACTGAAGCTTTCTTT. Its translation: CASSFSGTEAFF. The full variable domain, in which reference TRBV5-1 and TRBJ1-1 provide the parts outside the CDR3, is KAGVTQTPRYLIKTRGQQVTLSCSPISGHRSVSWYQQTPGQGLQFLFEYFSETQRNKGNFPGRFSGRQFSNSRSEMNVSTLELGDSALYLCASSFSGTEAFFGQGTRLTVV.

This sequence joins TRBV27 and TRBJ2-7, with a possible D match to TRBD2 (5 bases). V shed 8 bases and J shed 5 bases, with 16 bases lying between them. Per germline, CDR1 MNHEY and CDR2 SMNVEV (reference sequence). This CDR3 has 13 amino acids. The CDR3 DNA is TGTGCCAGCGGCAGTTTGAGTAGCGACGAGCAGTACTTC. Its translation is CASGSLSSDEQYF.

The sample holds one count of this clone. This chain links TRBV7-9 with TRBJ2-3; 7 bases align to TRBD1. This CDR3 comprises 15 residues. V lost 5 bases to trimming and J lost 1 base; unmatched junction nucleotides: 6. Germline CDR1 reads SEHNR; CDR2 reads FQNEAQ (reference sequence). CDR3: CASSLTGQGTDTQYF. CDR3 nucleotide sequence: TGTGCCAGCAGCCTCACCGGACAGGGCACAGATACGCAGTATTTT.

The rearrangement joins TRBV25-1 to TRBJ1-2; D is perhaps TRBD1 (6 bases). In germline, CDR1 is MGHDK, CDR2 SYGVNS. Trimming stripped 3 bases from V and 5 bases from J, with 7 bases between. The CDR3 has 12 residues. This chain's CDR3 is CASSDRGYGYTF. In nucleotides, the CDR3 is TGTGCCAGCAGTGACAGGGGATATGGCTACACCTTC.

The rearrangement uses TRBV5-1 and TRBJ1-2; TRBD1 agrees at 11 bases. The V and J ends lost 3 bases and 13 bases, in that order; junction bases with no gene match: 5. The germline gives CDR1 SGHRS, CDR2 YFSETQ. The CDR3 consists of 12 residues. The CDR3 bases are TGCGCCAGCAGCTCTACGGACAGGGGGCGCACCTTC. This translates into CASSSTDRGRTF.

The V and J genes are TRBV18 and TRBJ2-5, with a possible D match to TRBD1 (6 bases). With 3 bases removed from V and 5 bases from J, the gap between germline ends came to 7 bases. CDR1 is KGHSH and CDR2 is LQKENI in the germline V gene. CDR3 size: 12 residues. In nucleotides, the CDR3 is TGTGCCAGCTCACCCCAGGGGGAGACCCAGTACTTC. This encodes CASSPQGETQYF.

The J gene is TRBJ2-1, the V gene TRBV5-1; 8 bases align to TRBD2. The CDR3 is 15 amino acids. The trim removed 4 bases at V and 6 bases at J, leaving 9 bases unmatched. The germline V gene encodes CDR1 SGHRS and CDR2 YFSETQ. This chain's CDR3 is CASSESGRGSNEQFF. CDR3 coding DNA: TGCGCCAGCAGCGAAAGCGGGAGAGGTTCCAATGAGCAGTTCTTC.

The CDR3 coding sequence is TGTGCCAGTAGTATGGGGGCTGCAACTAATGAAAAACTGTTTTTT. Protein: CASSMGAATNEKLFF. V gene TRBV19 combines with J gene TRBJ1-4; D is possibly TRBD1 (6 bases). V was cut by 3 bases and J by 0 bases, with 8 bases left in between. CDR3 length equals 15 residues. Germline loops: CDR1 LNHDA, CDR2 SQIVND (reference sequence). Filled out from reference TRBV19 and TRBJ1-4, the complete variable domain reads DGGITQSPKYLFRKEGQNVTLSCEQNLNHDAMYWYRQDPGQGLRLIYYSQIVNDFQKGDIAEGYSVSREKKESFPLTVTSAQKNPTAFYLCASSMGAATNEKLFFGSGTQLSVL.

J is TRBJ1-5 and V is TRBV28; TRBD1 aligns across 7 bases. V dropped 8 bases and J dropped 3; count of bases not matched to a gene: 7. Germline V gives CDR1 MDHEN, CDR2 SYDVKM. The CDR3 runs 14 residues. CDR3 nucleotides: TGTGCCAGCCTAGACAGGGTCTTCAATCAGCCCCAGCATTTT. Translation: CASLDRVFNQPQHF.

This clone was detected only once. The CDR3 protein is CASSVTSANTGELFF. Written as DNA, the CDR3 is TGTGCCAGCAGCGTGACTAGCGCCAACACCGGGGAGCTGTTTTTT. This chain joins TRBV7-2 and TRBJ2-2; TRBD2 agrees at 8 bases. With 5 bases clipped from V and 2 bases from J, the junction kept 4 bases outside the gene matches. Per germline, CDR1 SGHTA and CDR2 FQGNSA. CDR3 length equals 15 residues.

V and J are TRBV19 and TRBJ1-5, with D possibly being TRBD1 (5 bases). V was clipped by 6 bases and J by 7 bases, with 13 bases between them. Germline V gene sequence: CDR1 LNHDA, CDR2 SQIVND (reference sequence). This CDR3 is built from 13 residues. CDR3 DNA: TGTGCCAGTAGGCGGGGGGGTGGACAGCCCCAGCATTTT. Protein: CASRRGGGQPQHF.

The chain couples TRBV5-1 to TRBJ2-1; D gene uncertain. Trimming took 4 bases from V and 2 from J, leaving 16 bases between them. CDR3 length: 16 residues. Germline CDR1 and CDR2: SGHRS and YFSETQ. CDR3 bases: TGCGCCAGCAGCCCGACGCTAGACTCTCCCTACAATGAGCAGTTCTTC. This gives the protein CASSPTLDSPYNEQFF.

V and J are TRBV28 and TRBJ1-5; TRBD1 aligns across 7 bases. The CDR3 consists of 14 residues. The germline V gene encodes CDR1 MDHEN and CDR2 SYDVKM. J was trimmed by 3 bases and V by 7 bases; bases with no gene match: 6. This CDR3 is CASTPGQINQPQHF. DNA of the CDR3: TGTGCCAGCACCCCGGGACAGATCAATCAGCCCCAGCATTTT.

This clone came up once. The chain couples TRBV7-3 to TRBJ2-3; no clear D. In germline, CDR1 is SGHTA, CDR2 FQGTGA. V was cut by 3 bases and J by 0 bases, with 7 bases left in between. CDR3 size: 14 residues. The CDR3 protein is CASSLELSTDTQYF. CDR3 DNA: TGTGCCAGCAGCTTGGAGCTTAGCACAGATACGCAGTATTTT. Full variable domain (outside the CDR3, taken from reference TRBV7-3 and TRBJ2-3): GAGVSQTPSNKVTEKGKYVELRCDPISGHTALYWYRQSLGQGPEFLIYFQGTGAADDSGLPNDRFFAVRPEGSVSTLKIQRTERGDSAVYLCASSLELSTDTQYFGPGTRLTVL.

V is TRBV5-6 and J is TRBJ2-5; 7 bases line up with TRBD1. Germline values: CDR1 SGHDT, CDR2 YYEEEE. With 4 bases clipped from V and 1 base from J, the junction kept 13 bases outside the gene matches. The length of the CDR3 is 17 residues. CDR3 protein: CASSISTTRGFQETQYF. For the CDR3, the DNA is TGTGCCAGCAGCATTTCCACCACCAGGGGGTTCCAAGAGACCCAGTACTTC.